What follows are 23 T cell receptor beta chains derived from one specimen sequenced in a study of blood T cells in healthy people across ages (dated by TCRdb to 2014 to 2015). Receptor libraries were prepared by 5' RACE. These reads were obtained on an Illumina HiSeq 2500. A second PCR of about 6 to 12 cycles was run with a J-beta primer mix and a sample-barcoded 5' primer. The public sequencing data were trimmed at Q25 with fastp and processed into clonotypes with MiXCR by TCRdb, which kept only in-frame beta chains. CDR3 protein duplicates are merged, each entry listing the most common genes and DNA. The sample table contains 1.5 million to 1.8 million distinct CDR3 sequences; only one count was recorded for roughly two fifths of them. The ten largest clones add up to over 3.5% of the sample. Sequencing was done on a sample of blood. All receptors come from a woman aged 18-29 years in good health.

This clonotype occurred a few times. This sequence joins TRBV4-2 and TRBJ1-2; D is uncertain. This CDR3 contains 14 residues. The ends were cut back, 1 base at V and 5 bases at J, with 11 bases in the middle. Germline assignment: CDR1 LGHNA and CDR2 YNFKEQ. CDR3 protein: CASSQVSTGYGYTF. Here the CDR3 DNA reads TGTGCCAGCAGCCAAGTTTCCACGGGGTATGGCTACACCTTC.

The J gene is TRBJ1-1, the V gene TRBV5-1, with TRBD1 identical over 7 bases. There are 15 residues in the CDR3. In germline, CDR1 is SGHRS, CDR2 YFSETQ. V was clipped by 4 bases and J by 4 bases; unmatched bases: 10. CDR3 residues: CASSPPMSGGTEAFF. The DNA for the CDR3 is TGCGCCAGCAGCCCCCCGATGTCAGGGGGCACTGAAGCTTTCTTT.

The chain combines TRBV12-3 or TRBV12-4 with TRBJ2-2; 12 bases map to TRBD2. J lost 6 bases, V lost 3 bases, and 11 bases had no gene match. The CDR3 extends over 18 amino acids. CDR3 protein: CASSFLAGGPVLSGELFF. CDR3 coding DNA: TGTGCCAGCAGTTTCCTAGCGGGAGGGCCTGTTTTGTCCGGGGAGCTGTTTTTT.

As concerns this clonotype: One junction end disagrees with the germline gene, perhaps due to a read error. The V gene is TRBV14, the J gene TRBJ2-7, with 7 bases aligning to TRBD1. This CDR3 is built from 15 residues. CDR1 is SGHDN and CDR2 is FVKESK in the germline V gene. CDR3 nucleotide sequence: TGTGCCAGCGGCCAGTCCGAGACAGGGCTCTACGAGCAGTACTTC. Translation: CASGQSETGLYEQYF.

This sequence joins TRBV29-1 and TRBJ2-4; D gene unclear. Germline lookup yields CDR1 SQVTM and CDR2 ANQGSEA. With 1 base removed from V and 13 bases from J, the gap between germline ends came to 11 bases. The CDR3 runs 11 residues. CDR3 protein: CSVEVRSKQYF. As DNA, the CDR3 is TGCAGCGTTGAAGTTCGCAGTAAGCAGTACTTC.

This clonotype was found many times. The chain recombines TRBV4-1 with TRBJ1-2; 7 bases agree with TRBD1. J lost 7 bases, V lost 0 bases, and 2 bases had no gene match. The V gene's germline CDR1 is MGHRA and CDR2 YSYEKL. The CDR3 is made up of 13 amino acids. CDR3 sequence (DNA): TGCGCCAGCAGCCAAGAAAGGACAGGTGGCTACACCTTC. It is translated as CASSQERTGGYTF.

This clonotype was detected ten times or more. V gene TRBV3-1 combines with J gene TRBJ1-1; 8 nucleotides agree with TRBD1. The CDR3 has 14 amino acids. The germline V gene encodes CDR1 LGHDT and CDR2 YNNKEL (reference sequence). V gave up 4 bases and J gave up 5 bases; unmatched junction bases: 6. CDR3 sequence reads: CASSLTGGGTEAFF. CDR3 nucleotides: TGTGCCAGCAGCCTCACAGGGGGAGGGACTGAAGCTTTCTTT.

V gene TRBV7-9 combines with J gene TRBJ2-4; 8 bases are a match to TRBD2. The closer fit of TRBJ2-5 to the DNA end suggests the J call may be wrong. Germline CDR1 is SEHNR and CDR2 is FQNEAQ (reference sequence). CDR3 length: 13 residues. The CDR3 region has the DNA TGTGCCAGCAGTCCGCGGGGGGTTGAGACCCAGTACTTC. Amino acids: CASSPRGVETQYF.

This clonotype was counted between two and nine times. J is TRBJ2-2 and V is TRBV3-1; 7 bases agree with TRBD1. J was trimmed by 7 bases and V by 5 bases; bases with no gene match: 1. Germline V CDR1 and CDR2: LGHDT, YNNKEL (reference sequence). The CDR3 totals 12 residues. The CDR3 DNA reads as TGTGCCAGCAGCGGGGACAGCGGGGAGCTGTTTTTT. Protein sequence: CASSGDSGELFF.

This clonotype was detected a few times. The gene calls are TRBV27 and TRBJ1-2; tentatively, D is TRBD1 (5 bases). V was shortened by 4 bases and J by 8 bases, with 14 bases between the two germline ends. The CDR3 spans 13 residues. Per the germline V gene, CDR1 is MNHEY and CDR2 is SMNVEV (reference sequence). DNA for the CDR3: TGTGCCAGCAGTTCTTGGGGGGTCGTAGGCTACACCTTC. This translates into CASSSWGVVGYTF.

This clonotype appeared a few times. The chain recombines TRBV2 with TRBJ2-3, with 12 nucleotides matching TRBD2. Germline V gene sequence: CDR1 SNHLY, CDR2 FYNNEI. This CDR3 contains 15 residues. Trimming cost V 9 bases and J 1 base; bases outside gene matches: 5. CDR3 bases: TGTGCCAGTCCCCGACTAGCGGGGGGCACAGATACGCAGTATTTT. It yields the protein CASPRLAGGTDTQYF.

Concerning this clonotype itself: This may come from a read error, since a much larger clone is one base off. The V call is TRBV12-3 or TRBV12-4, the J call TRBJ2-5; 9 nucleotides align to TRBD1. This CDR3 is 15 amino acids long. The CDR3 nucleotides are TGTGCCAGCACCTTCTGGGACAGGGCCCAAGAGGCCCAGTACTTC. It yields the protein CASTFWDRAQEAQYF.

The chain carries TRBV6-1 and TRBJ2-2; D not certain. V was cut by 2 bases and J by 8 bases, with 9 bases left in between. The CDR3 has 13 amino acids. The germline V gene encodes CDR1 MNHNS and CDR2 SASEGT. CDR3 region: CASSETVGGELFF. CDR3 nucleotide sequence: TGTGCCAGCAGTGAAACGGTCGGGGGGGAGCTGTTTTTT.

Only one count was recorded for this clonotype. CDR3 DNA sequence: TGCGCCAGCAGCTGGGCCTTTAGTGAGCGGCAGTACTTC. It translates to CASSWAFSERQYF. This chain joins TRBV5-1 and TRBJ2-5; possible D gene TRBD2, 5 bases. The germline gives CDR1 SGHRS, CDR2 YFSETQ. The CDR3 length is 13 residues. The V end lost 3 bases, the J end lost 11 bases, and 17 bases lay between the germline ends.

The rearrangement uses TRBV5-1 and TRBJ2-1; TRBD2 is a possible D gene (5 bases). CDR3 length: 13 residues. Germline V gives CDR1 SGHRS, CDR2 YFSETQ. The V gene lost 4 bases and the J gene lost 9 bases, with 14 bases spanning the gap. For the CDR3, the DNA is TGCGCCAGCAGCACTGGAGGAGAACGTGAGCAGTTCTTC. This sequence encodes CASSTGGEREQFF.

J is TRBJ2-3 and V is TRBV28; D is ambiguous. CDR3 size: 15 residues. Trimming cost V 8 bases and J 0 bases, with 15 bases left between them. The germline V gene encodes CDR1 MDHEN and CDR2 SYDVKM. CDR3 DNA sequence: TGTGCCAGCTGGGGTCACTTCTCTAGCACAGATACGCAGTATTTT. Translation gives CASWGHFSSTDTQYF.

This sequence joins TRBV28 and TRBJ2-5, with 12 bases identical to TRBD2. This CDR3 contains 15 residues. Germline trimming cut 6 bases from V and 3 bases from J; bases unmatched to any gene: 5. Germline CDR1 and CDR2: MDHEN and SYDVKM. In DNA, the CDR3 is TGTGCCAGCAGCGGACTAGCGGGGAGGGAAGAGACCCAGTACTTC. Residues: CASSGLAGREETQYF.

This chain links TRBV5-1 with TRBJ2-1; TRBD2 matches at 8 bases. CDR3 length equals 20 residues. The germline V gene encodes CDR1 SGHRS and CDR2 YFSETQ. The J segment lost 5 bases and the V segment lost 4 bases, leaving 23 bases of the junction unmatched. CDR3 region: CASSSGLGTSSPKVNNEQFF. The CDR3 DNA is TGCGCCAGCAGCAGTGGGCTGGGGACTAGTTCGCCGAAAGTCAACAATGAGCAGTTCTTC.

This rearrangement joins TRBV7-2 to TRBJ1-6, with D possibly TRBD1 on 5 matching bases. The CDR3 is made up of 15 amino acids. Germline lookup yields CDR1 SGHTA and CDR2 FQGNSA. V gave up 5 bases and J gave up 8 bases, with 16 bases separating them. CDR3 protein: CASSLRGGVDSPLHF. The CDR3 DNA reads as TGTGCCAGCAGCCTAAGGGGCGGGGTGGATTCACCCCTCCACTTT.

The rearrangement uses TRBV25-1 and TRBJ2-7; possibly TRBD1 or TRBD2 for D (5 bases each). TRBJ2-5 explains the end of the DNA better; the J call may be wrong. The CDR3 is 13 residues long. Per germline, CDR1 MGHDK and CDR2 SYGVNS. The CDR3 bases are TGTGCCAGCAGGAACTCTGGGGACGAGACCCAGTACTTC. Its protein product is CASRNSGDETQYF.

This rearrangement joins TRBV21-1 to TRBJ2-5; TRBD1 is taken as the D call from the table, unchecked against the DNA. TRBV21-1 is annotated as a pseudogene. There are 17 residues in the CDR3. The CDR3 loop reads CASSKVKIRGRKETQYF. CDR3 coding DNA: TGTGCCAGCAGCAAAGTAAAAATCAGGGGGCGTAAAGAGACCCAGTACTTC.

This clonotype was counted only a few times. The V call is TRBV4-1, the J call TRBJ1-2; D may be TRBD1 (6 bases). Trimming took off 0 bases at V and 4 bases at J, with 12 bases between the two ends. This CDR3 is 15 amino acids long. Germline V gene sequence: CDR1 MGHRA, CDR2 YSYEKL. CDR3 DNA sequence: TGCGCCAGCAGCCAAGAGCGGGTGACAGGCTATGGCTACACCTTC. It translates to CASSQERVTGYGYTF.

The rearrangement links TRBV9 to TRBJ2-3; 10 bases fit TRBD2. J gave up 3 bases and V 1 base, and 5 bases lay outside the gene matches. Germline lookup yields CDR1 SGDLS and CDR2 YYNGEE. This CDR3 comprises 16 residues. CDR3 bases: TGTGCCAGCAGCGTAATCAGCGGGGGGGAGACAGATACGCAGTATTTT. Translation: CASSVISGGETDTQYF. Filled out from reference TRBV9 and TRBJ2-3, the complete variable domain reads DSGVTQTPKHLITATGQRVTLRCSPRSGDLSVYWYQQSLDQGLQFLIQYYNGEERAKGNILERFSAQQFPDLHSELNLSSLELGDSALYFCASSVISGGETDTQYFGPGTRLTVL.